The clone carrying this T cell receptor beta chain was seen once. This specimen belongs to a study of OX40 agonist ivuxolimab in advanced cancers. The V end lost 4 bases, the J end lost 0 bases, and 11 bases lay between the germline ends. There are 14 residues in the CDR3. CDR1 and CDR2 from the germline V gene are SGHRS and YFSETQ. TCRdb keeps only in-frame clones here, not all; method: immunoSEQ multiplex PCR. Of about 57,000 clones in the sample, around four fifths were seen once. With autoimmune disease history or systemic immunosuppression, patients were excluded. The clonotype comes from an adult with an advanced solid tumor such as melanoma, head and neck, liver or kidney cancer. The specimen was CD4+ or CD8+ T cells sorted from blood, collected in a trial of the OX40 agonist ivuxolimab. V is TRBV5-1 and J is TRBJ2-7; tentatively, D is TRBD2 (5 bases). The CDR3 loop reads CASSGGPLSYEQYF. CDR3 bases: TGCGCCAGCAGCGGAGGCCCTCTCTCCTACGAGCAGTACTTC.